These 2 T cell receptor beta chains came from one sample sequenced in a study of T cells in women clearing cervical HPV infection. Profiled with immunoSEQ multiplex PCR; TCRdb holds only in-frame clones, not every one. This sample lists about 29,000 clones; its ten largest clones have 2.5% to 3%. Sample: blood buffy coat. The receptors were gathered from a woman aged 18 to 75 with a cervical HPV16 infection that either progressed to CIN3+ or cleared (not recorded which).

About this clone: The read terminates 3 residues ahead of where the CDR3 ends, so the germline J gene completes it. The V gene is TRBV20-1, the J gene TRBJ1-5, with D possibly being TRBD1 (6 bases). The CDR3 has 16 residues. Germline V CDR1 and CDR2: DFQATT, SNEGSKA (reference sequence). Trimming pared 0 bases from V and 2 bases from J, leaving 14 bases between. The CDR3 DNA, read in part, is TGCAGTGCTAGAGATGGGGAAAAGGGGGGCAATCAGCCC. As protein: CSARDGEKGGNQP. The full CDR3 is CSARDGEKGGNQPQHF.

A word on this clone: From the germline J gene comes the end of the CDR3, since the read stops 3 residues before it. The rearrangement uses TRBV10-1 and TRBJ1-1; D might be TRBD1 (5 bases). V was trimmed by 10 bases and J by 1 base, leaving 10 bases between them. Germline CDR1 reads WNHNN; CDR2 reads SYGVQD (reference sequence). The CDR3 contains 12 residues. The CDR3 reads CATGGSNTEAFF. The CDR3 bases that were read are TGCGCCACCGGGGGGTCGAACACTGAA.